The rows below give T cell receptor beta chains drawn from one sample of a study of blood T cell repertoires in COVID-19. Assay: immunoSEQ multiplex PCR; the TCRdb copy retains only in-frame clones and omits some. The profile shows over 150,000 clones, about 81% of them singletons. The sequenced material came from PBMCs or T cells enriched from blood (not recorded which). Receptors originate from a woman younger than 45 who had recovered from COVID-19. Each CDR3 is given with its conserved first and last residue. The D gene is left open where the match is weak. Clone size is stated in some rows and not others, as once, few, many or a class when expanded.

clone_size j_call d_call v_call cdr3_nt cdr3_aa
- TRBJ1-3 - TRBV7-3 TGTGCCAGCAGCTCCCCACACGGGGACACCATATATTTT CASSSPHGDTIYF
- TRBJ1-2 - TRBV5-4 TGTGCCAGCAGCTTAAGAACTGGTGGCTACACCTTC CASSLRTGGYTF
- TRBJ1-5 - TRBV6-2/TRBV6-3 TGTGCCAGCAGTTACCTTGCAGATAGCAATCAGCCCCAGCATTTT CASSYLADSNQPQHF
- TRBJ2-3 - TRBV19 TGTGCCAGTGGCTTAGCAACTCAGCGAAGGTCAGATACGCAGTATTTT CASGLATQRRSDTQYF
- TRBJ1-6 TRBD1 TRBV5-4 TGTGCCAGCAGCCAAGACAGGGTTAATTTTTCACCCCTCCACTTT CASSQDRVNFSPLHF
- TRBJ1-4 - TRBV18 TGTGCCAGCTCACCACCTCTTGCTGTAGGCGGGGGCCGGTTGCTGTTTTTT CASSPPLAVGGGRLLFF
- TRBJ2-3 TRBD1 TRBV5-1 TGCGCCAGCAGCCAAGGACAGGCCTCGAATACGCAGTATTTT CASSQGQASNTQYF
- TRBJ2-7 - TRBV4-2 TGTGCCAGCAGCCAAGGAACAGGGAGGGGGGAGCAGTACTTC CASSQGTGRGEQYF
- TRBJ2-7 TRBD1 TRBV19 TGTGCCAGTAGTACGACAGGGGGCAATAACGAGCAGTACTTC CASSTTGGNNEQYF
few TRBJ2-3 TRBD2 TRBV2 TGTGCCAGCAGTGAATCTGGGTGGGTAGCGGGGGGCTCAGATACGCAGTATTTT CASSESGWVAGGSDTQYF
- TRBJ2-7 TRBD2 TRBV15 TGTGCCACCAGCAGAGATATAGCGGGACGGTACGAGCAGTACTTC CATSRDIAGRYEQYF
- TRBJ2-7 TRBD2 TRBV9 TGTGCCAGCAGGCCCTCGCCGAGCGGGAGTTCCGAGCAGTACTTC CASRPSPSGSSEQYF
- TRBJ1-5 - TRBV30 TGTGCCTGGAGTCAGGGTTATAGCAATCAGCCCCAGCATTTT CAWSQGYSNQPQHF
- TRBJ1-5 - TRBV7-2 TGTGCCAGCAGACCCGGGGGTTTTAGCAATCAGCCCCAGCATTTT CASRPGGFSNQPQHF
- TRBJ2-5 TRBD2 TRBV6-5 TGTGCCAGCAGTCCAGGGTTCACGGGAGGGGAGACCCAGTACTTC CASSPGFTGGETQYF
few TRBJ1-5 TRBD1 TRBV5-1 TGCGCCAGCAGCTTGGAGGGACAGCGCAATCAGCCCCAGCATTTT CASSLEGQRNQPQHF
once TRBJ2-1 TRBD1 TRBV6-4 TGTGCCAGCAGTGACTCGAAGGGACAGGGGGCCACAGAGCAGTTCTTC CASSDSKGQGATEQFF
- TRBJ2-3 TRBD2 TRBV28 TGTGCCAGCAGTTACCCTAGCGGGGCCTCTCGTACGCAGTATTTT CASSYPSGASRTQYF
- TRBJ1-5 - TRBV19 TGTGCCAGTAGTATCTTGGCGGGGGGCAATCAGCCCCAGCATTTT CASSILAGGNQPQHF
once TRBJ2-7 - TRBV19 TGTGCCAGTAGTATACAGGGTCGCTACGAGCAGTACTTC CASSIQGRYEQYF
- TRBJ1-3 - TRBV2 TGTGCCAGCAGTTTCACAGGGACCTCTGGAAACACCATATATTTT CASSFTGTSGNTIYF
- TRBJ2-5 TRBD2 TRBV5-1 TGCGCCAGCGAGAGCGGGAGGGGCCAAGAGACCCAGTACTTC CASESGRGQETQYF
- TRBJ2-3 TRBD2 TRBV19 TGTGCCAGTAGTAGGGGACTAGCGGGGCCTAGCACAGATACGCAGTATTTT CASSRGLAGPSTDTQYF
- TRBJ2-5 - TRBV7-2 TGTGCCAGCAGCTTAGACAGACAAGAGACCCAGTACTTC CASSLDRQETQYF
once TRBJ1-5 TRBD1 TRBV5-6 TGTGCCAGCAGCTCTCAGGGCAGGGGGCATCAGCCCCAGCATTTT CASSSQGRGHQPQHF
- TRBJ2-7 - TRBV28 TGTGCCAGCAACCTGGGCATGACCTACGAGCAGTACTTC CASNLGMTYEQYF
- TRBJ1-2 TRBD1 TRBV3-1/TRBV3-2 TGTGCCAGCAGCCAACTCGGGACAGGGCCGGGTGGCTACACCTTC CASSQLGTGPGGYTF
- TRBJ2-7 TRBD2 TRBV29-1 TGCAGCGTTGGAGGACTAGCGGGATTGGGCGAGCAGTACTTC CSVGGLAGLGEQYF
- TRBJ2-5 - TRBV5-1 TGCGCCAGCAGCTACGGACTGACAAACCAAGAGACCCAGTACTTC CASSYGLTNQETQYF
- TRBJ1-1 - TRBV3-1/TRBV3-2 TGTGCCAGCAGCCAGTCGACTGAAGCTTTCTTT CASSQSTEAFF
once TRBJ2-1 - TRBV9 TGTGCCAGCAGCTATAATACTGAGTGGTCCTACAATGAGCAGTTCTTC CASSYNTEWSYNEQFF
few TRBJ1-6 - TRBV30 TGTGCCTTCCAGGACTTTGACAATTCACCCCTCCACTTT CAFQDFDNSPLHF
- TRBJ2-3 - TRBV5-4 TGTGCCAGCTGGGGAGATGGCGGCCTCACAGATACGCAGTATTTT CASWGDGGLTDTQYF
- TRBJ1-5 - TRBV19 TGTGCCAGTAGTATTTCGGGTTTTGGCAATCAGCCCCAGCATTTT CASSISGFGNQPQHF
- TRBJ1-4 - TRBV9 TGTGCCAGCAGCGAAGAAGAGCGGCCAAATGAAAAACTGTTTTTT CASSEEERPNEKLFF
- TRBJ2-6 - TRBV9 TGTGCCAGCAGCGTAGGGCGGGCTGGGGCCAACGTCCTGACTTTC CASSVGRAGANVLTF
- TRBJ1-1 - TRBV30 TGTGCCTTCGGTCACCGGGGGAAACAGAATGAAGCTTTCTTT CAFGHRGKQNEAFF
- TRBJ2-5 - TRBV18 TGTGCCAGCTCACTACTATCACTACCCCCAGAGACCCAGTACTTC CASSLLSLPPETQYF